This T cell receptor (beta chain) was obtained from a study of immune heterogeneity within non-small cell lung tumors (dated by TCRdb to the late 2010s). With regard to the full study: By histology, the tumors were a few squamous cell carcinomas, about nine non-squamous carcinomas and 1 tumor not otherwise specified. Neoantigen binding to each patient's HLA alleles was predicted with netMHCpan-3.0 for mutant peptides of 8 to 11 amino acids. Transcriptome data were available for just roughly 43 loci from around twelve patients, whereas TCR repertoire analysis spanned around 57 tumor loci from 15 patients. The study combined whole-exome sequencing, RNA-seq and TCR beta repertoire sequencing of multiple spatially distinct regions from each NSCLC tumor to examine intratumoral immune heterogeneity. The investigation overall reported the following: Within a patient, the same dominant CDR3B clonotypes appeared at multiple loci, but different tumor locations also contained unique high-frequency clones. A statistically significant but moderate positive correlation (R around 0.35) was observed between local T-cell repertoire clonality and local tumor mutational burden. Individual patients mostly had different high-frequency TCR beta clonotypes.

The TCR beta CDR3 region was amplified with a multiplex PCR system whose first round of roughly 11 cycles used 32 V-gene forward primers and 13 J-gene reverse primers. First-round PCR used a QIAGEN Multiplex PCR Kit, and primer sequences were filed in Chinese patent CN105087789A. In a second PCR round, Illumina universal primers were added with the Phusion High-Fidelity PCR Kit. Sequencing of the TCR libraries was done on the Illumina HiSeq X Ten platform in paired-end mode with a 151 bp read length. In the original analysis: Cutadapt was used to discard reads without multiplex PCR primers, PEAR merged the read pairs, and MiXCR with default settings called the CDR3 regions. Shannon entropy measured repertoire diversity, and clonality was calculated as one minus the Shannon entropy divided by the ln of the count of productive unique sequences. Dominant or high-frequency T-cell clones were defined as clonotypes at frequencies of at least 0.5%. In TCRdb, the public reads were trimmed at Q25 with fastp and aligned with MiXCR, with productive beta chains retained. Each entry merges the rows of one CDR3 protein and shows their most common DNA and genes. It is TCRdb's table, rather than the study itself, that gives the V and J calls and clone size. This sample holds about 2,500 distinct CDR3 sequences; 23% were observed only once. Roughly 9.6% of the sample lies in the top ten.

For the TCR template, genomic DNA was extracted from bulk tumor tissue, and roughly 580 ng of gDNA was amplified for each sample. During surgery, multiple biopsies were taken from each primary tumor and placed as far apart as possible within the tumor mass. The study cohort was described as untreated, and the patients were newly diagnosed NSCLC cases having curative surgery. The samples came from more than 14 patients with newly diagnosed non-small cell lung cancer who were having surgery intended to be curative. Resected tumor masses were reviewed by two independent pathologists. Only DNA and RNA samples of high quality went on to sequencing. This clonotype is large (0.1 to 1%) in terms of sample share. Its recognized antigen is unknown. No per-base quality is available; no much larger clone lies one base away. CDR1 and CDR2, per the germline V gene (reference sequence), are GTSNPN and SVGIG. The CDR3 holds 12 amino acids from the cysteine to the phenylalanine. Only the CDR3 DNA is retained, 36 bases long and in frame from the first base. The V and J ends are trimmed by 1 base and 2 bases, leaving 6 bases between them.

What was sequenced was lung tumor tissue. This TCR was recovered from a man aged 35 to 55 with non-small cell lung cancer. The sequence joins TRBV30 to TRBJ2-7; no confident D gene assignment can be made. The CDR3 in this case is CAWSALTYEQYF. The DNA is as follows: TGTGCCTGGAGTGCCCTCACCTACGAGCAGTACTTC.